Following are 24 T cell receptor beta chains from one sample sequenced in a study of cytomegalovirus exposure and HLA in healthy donors. The PCR employed 60 Vbeta primers together with 13 Jbeta primers. This table comes from immunoSEQ multiplex PCR, and its TCRdb copy is limited to in-frame clones, with some not included. The data hold over 150,000 clones, with about 70% observed a single time. Sequencing was done on a sample of PBMCs. The origin of the receptors is a man younger than 35 in good health and CMV-seronegative.

The V and J genes are TRBV5-4 and TRBJ1-1, with 7 positions matching TRBD1. The germline V gene encodes CDR1 SGHNT and CDR2 YYREEE (reference sequence). V lost 2 bases and J lost 5; bases outside the gene matches: 3. This CDR3 contains 13 residues. CDR3 sequence reads: CASSFPTGTEAFF. As DNA, the CDR3 is TGTGCCAGCAGCTTTCCGACAGGGACTGAAGCTTTCTTT.

This rearrangement joins TRBV5-1 to TRBJ1-5; a weak D match, TRBD1 (5 bases). In germline, CDR1 is SGHRS, CDR2 YFSETQ. The CDR3 has 21 residues. Deletions cut 2 bases from V and 0 bases from J, with 27 bases between. The DNA for the CDR3 is TGCGCCAGCAGCTTCTCCCCCCTCGAATGGGGCGCCTCCTATAGCAATCAGCCCCAGCATTTT. Protein: CASSFSPLEWGASYSNQPQHF.

V usage is TRBV7-9 and J usage is TRBJ2-1; 7 bases map to TRBD2. Per the germline V gene, CDR1 is SEHNR and CDR2 is FQNEAQ (reference sequence). This CDR3 comprises 15 residues. Trimming at V came to 4 bases and at J to 3 bases, leaving 6 bases not matched to a gene. CDR3 bases: TGTGCCAGCAGCTCGACTAGCTTCCGCTACAATGAGCAGTTCTTC. Protein: CASSSTSFRYNEQFF.

The chain links TRBV20-1 to TRBJ2-7; D gene ambiguous. CDR1 and CDR2 from the germline V gene are DFQATT and SNEGSKA (reference sequence). V lost 3 bases and J 3 bases, leaving 6 bases between the germline ends. The CDR3 extends over 11 amino acids. CDR3 DNA sequence: TGCAGTGCTAGTTTCCACTACGAGCAGTACGTC. The encoded protein is CSASFHYEQYV.

This clone appeared a few times. The chain couples TRBV7-9 to TRBJ2-3; no definite D call. The length of the CDR3 is 15 residues. Germline CDR1 SEHNR, CDR2 FQNEAQ (reference sequence). The V and J ends lost 3 bases and 2 bases respectively, with 12 bases between them. CDR3 protein: CASSFTLQDTDTQYF. In nucleotides, the CDR3 is TGTGCCAGCAGCTTTACCCTCCAGGACACAGATACGCAGTATTTT.

This rearrangement joins TRBV6-1 to TRBJ1-1, with 8 bases fitting TRBD1. CDR3 length: 14 residues. The germline V gene has CDR1 MNHNS and CDR2 SASEGT. Trimming at V came to 5 bases and at J to 3 bases, leaving 5 bases not matched to a gene. DNA of the CDR3: TGTGCCAGCAGTTTGGACAGGGACGACACTGAAGCTTTCTTT. It specifies CASSLDRDDTEAFF.

The rearrangement links TRBV27 to TRBJ1-2; 10 bases are shared with TRBD1. The CDR3 has 16 residues. V trimming: 3 bases; J trimming: 1 base; junction bases outside the gene matches: 5. Germline-derived CDR1 and CDR2 are MNHEY and SMNVEV (reference sequence). DNA for the CDR3: TGTGCCAGCAGTTTTATCGGGACAGGGGTTAACTATGGCTACACCTTC. Protein sequence: CASSFIGTGVNYGYTF.

This clone was detected only a few times. The chain links TRBV18 to TRBJ1-1; TRBD1 matches at 9 bases. V lost 2 bases, J lost 6 bases, and 10 bases stayed unmatched. In germline, CDR1 is KGHSH, CDR2 LQKENI. This CDR3 has 16 residues. For the CDR3, the DNA is TGTGCCAGCTCACCAAACCCGGACAGGGGAGGGTCTGAAGCTTTCTTT. Translating gives CASSPNPDRGGSEAFF.

This chain links TRBV9 with TRBJ1-2, with D possibly being TRBD1 (5 bases). Per the germline V gene, CDR1 is SGDLS and CDR2 is YYNGEE. The CDR3 loop spans 14 amino acids. V was shortened by 4 bases and J by 0 bases, with 10 bases between the two germline ends. CDR3 protein: CASSSRQSNYGYTF. Written as DNA, the CDR3 is TGTGCCAGCAGCTCCCGACAGTCTAACTATGGCTACACCTTC.

The chain employs TRBV29-1 and TRBJ1-1; TRBD1 matches 10 bases. The V segment lost 6 bases and the J segment 5 bases; nucleotides outside the gene matches: 12. There are 15 residues in the CDR3. Germline V gene sequence: CDR1 SQVTM, CDR2 ANQGSEA. CDR3 DNA sequence: TGCAGCGTCGTCCCGGGACAGGGGAGGAGGACTGAAGCTTTCTTT. Its protein product is CSVVPGQGRRTEAFF.

J is TRBJ2-3 and V is TRBV19, with 9 nucleotides matching TRBD1. The CDR3 contains 15 residues. J was trimmed by 2 bases and V by 6 bases; bases with no gene match: 6. CDR1 and CDR2 from the germline V gene are LNHDA and SQIVND (reference sequence). The CDR3 here is CASRGTGRYTDTQYF. CDR3 sequence (DNA): TGTGCCAGTAGGGGGACAGGGAGATACACAGATACGCAGTATTTT.

The chain has TRBV5-4 and TRBJ2-3; 9 nucleotides match TRBD2. Unmatched junction bases numbered 4, after V lost 1 base and J lost 4 bases. CDR3 size: 15 residues. Per the germline V gene, CDR1 is SGHNT and CDR2 is YYREEE (reference sequence). For the CDR3, the DNA is TGTGCCAGCAGCTTGTGGCGGGGGGGCCCAGATACGCAGTATTTT. Its translation: CASSLWRGGPDTQYF.

The chain carries TRBV5-1 and TRBJ2-3; D not resolved. The V end was cut by 2 bases, the J end by 5 bases, with 12 bases between. Germline CDR1 and CDR2: SGHRS and YFSETQ. The CDR3 has 14 residues. The CDR3 protein is CASSFTSSVDTQYF. The DNA of the CDR3 is TGCGCCAGCAGCTTCACATCCTCCGTAGATACGCAGTATTTT.

The chain carries TRBV5-8 and TRBJ2-5, with 12 nucleotides matching TRBD1. The CDR3 length is 16 residues. Looked up from germline, CDR1 is SGHTS and CDR2 is YDEGEE. J was trimmed by 4 bases and V by 3 bases; bases with no gene match: 7. The CDR3, as DNA: TGTGCCAGCAGCTGGGGGGACAGGGGGCGCGGAGAGACCCAGTACTTC. It translates to CASSWGDRGRGETQYF.

The rearrangement joins TRBV10-3 to TRBJ2-3; D uncertain. Germline CDR1 reads ENHRY; CDR2 reads SYGVKD. This CDR3 is 12 amino acids long. The V gene lost 4 bases and the J gene lost 1 base, with 3 bases spanning the gap. CDR3 amino acids: CAISVGTDTQYF. In DNA, the CDR3 is TGTGCCATCAGTGTAGGCACAGATACGCAGTATTTT.

This chain uses TRBV6-5 with TRBJ2-5; D call uncertain. Germline CDR1 MNHEY, CDR2 SVGAGI. V gave up 2 bases and J gave up 5 bases, with 9 bases separating them. This CDR3 comprises 13 residues. The CDR3 sequence is CASSYRLLETQYF. CDR3 DNA sequence: TGTGCCAGCAGTTACCGGTTATTGGAGACCCAGTACTTC.

The V and J genes are TRBV6-5 and TRBJ2-2, with D possibly TRBD1 on 6 matching bases. The CDR3 is made up of 13 amino acids. Trimming took 7 bases from V and 4 from J, leaving 10 bases between them. The V gene's germline CDR1 is MNHEY and CDR2 SVGAGI. The chain's CDR3 is CASKPQGTGELFF. CDR3 DNA sequence: TGTGCCAGCAAGCCACAGGGCACCGGGGAGCTGTTTTTT.

The rearrangement joins TRBV7-2 to TRBJ2-2; 15 bases are a match to TRBD2. The V gene's germline CDR1 is SGHTA and CDR2 FQGNSA. This CDR3 region has 17 residues. V trimming: 4 bases; J trimming: 5 bases; junction bases outside the gene matches: 5. The CDR3 DNA is TGTGCCAGCAGCTGGACTAGCGGGGGGGCGGGTACCGGGGAGCTGTTTTTT. It specifies CASSWTSGGAGTGELFF.

This sequence joins TRBV6-5 and TRBJ1-1; a weak D match, TRBD1 (5 bases). The V end was cut by 7 bases, the J end by 4 bases, with 13 bases between. The germline CDR1 and CDR2 sequences are MNHEY and SVGAGI. The CDR3 consists of 13 residues. Here the CDR3 reads CASNGGERTEAFF. CDR3 sequence (DNA): TGTGCCAGCAACGGAGGGGAGCGCACTGAAGCTTTCTTT.

The V and J genes are TRBV10-3 and TRBJ2-3; D gene uncertain. Germline lookup yields CDR1 ENHRY and CDR2 SYGVKD. Trimming pared 6 bases from V and 4 bases from J, leaving 14 bases between. This CDR3 has 14 residues. The CDR3 nucleotides read TGTGCCATCAGGACGTCACTTGAGGCAGATACGCAGTATTTT. Translation gives CAIRTSLEADTQYF.

The V gene is TRBV18, the J gene TRBJ1-1; TRBD1 might be the D (6 bases). Germline loops: CDR1 KGHSH, CDR2 LQKENI. The CDR3 is 14 residues long. V was clipped by 5 bases and J by 1 base, with 11 bases between them. CDR3 nucleotide sequence: TGTGCCAGCTCAAGCACAGGGTGGAACACTGAAGCTTTCTTT. This translates into CASSSTGWNTEAFF. The full variable domain, its missing parts supplied by reference TRBV18 and TRBJ1-1, is NAGVMQNPRHLVRRRGQEARLRCSPMKGHSHVYWYRQLPEEGLKFMVYLQKENIIDESGMPKERFSAEFPKEGPSILRIQQVVRGDSAAYFCASSSTGWNTEAFFGQGTRLTVV.

This chain joins TRBV7-9 and TRBJ2-1; D might be TRBD2 (6 bases). The V and J ends lost 5 bases and 12 bases respectively, with 14 bases between them. CDR3 size: 12 residues. Germline assignment: CDR1 SEHNR and CDR2 FQNEAQ (reference sequence). In nucleotides, the CDR3 is TGTGCCAGCAGCCTCGGGCCAGCGGGGCAGTTCTTC. Amino acids: CASSLGPAGQFF.

The genes are TRBV25-1 and TRBJ2-7, with a possible D match to TRBD2 (7 bases). V was shortened by 4 bases and J by 6 bases, with 22 bases between the two germline ends. CDR1 and CDR2 from the germline V gene are MGHDK and SYGVNS. The CDR3 spans 16 residues. The CDR3 nucleotides are TGTGCCAGCAGTGCGCCCTGGGGGGGGGCAGTGGGCGAGCAGTACTTC. It is translated as CASSAPWGGAVGEQYF.

The genes are TRBV29-1 and TRBJ1-1; the D gene is possibly TRBD1 (5 bases). V was clipped by 5 bases and J by 6 bases, with 7 bases between them. The V gene's germline CDR1 is SQVTM and CDR2 ANQGSEA. The CDR3 sequence is 10 residues long. In nucleotides, the CDR3 is TGCAGCGTTCAGGGATCTGAAGCTTTCTTT. The encoded protein is CSVQGSEAFF. Combining the CDR3 with reference TRBV29-1 and TRBJ1-1 gives the whole variable domain SAVISQKPSRDICQRGTSLTIQCQVDSQVTMMFWYRQQPGQSLTLIATANQGSEATYESGFVIDKFPISRPNLTFSTLTVSNMSPEDSSIYLCSVQGSEAFFGQGTRLTVV.